This TCR beta chain was identified during a study of early T cells in non-severe SARS-CoV-2 infection. The table lists this clonotype with a few counts. The CDR3 totals 13 residues. Trimming took off 6 bases at V and 2 bases at J, with 10 bases between the two ends. CDR1 is MNHNY, CDR2 SVGAGI, per germline (reference sequence). Attachment of unique molecular identifiers to individual cDNA molecules was performed. TCRdb independently ran MiXCR on the 5' RACE reads; one entry per CDR3 protein. The sample has 55,000 to 75,000 distinct CDR3 sequences, roughly a tenth seen once. The V gene is TRBV6-6, the J gene TRBJ2-5; tentative D call: TRBD2 (6 bases). Sequenced input: whole blood. This TCR came from an adult who was a healthcare worker with PCR-confirmed SARS-CoV-2 infection or an uninfected control (not recorded which). The CDR3 region is CASRQTRQETQYF. In nucleotides, the CDR3 is TGTGCCAGCAGACAGACTAGGCAAGAGACCCAGTACTTC.